Each of the 14 T cell receptor beta chains below was sequenced from the same sample in a study of response to subunit inactivated influenza vaccine. From the RT-PCR reads, TCRdb called clonotypes with MiXCR, one entry per CDR3 protein. The repertoire consists of about 500,000 distinct CDR3 sequences, with 16% occurring once and the leading ten covering 3%. Specimen: CD4+ T cells sorted from PBMCs, collected less than 30 months after vaccination. The receptors derive from a man between 50 and 69 years old who received an inactivated influenza vaccine.

The rearrangement links TRBV28 to TRBJ1-5; 7 bases match TRBD1. J was trimmed by 3 bases and V by 9 bases; bases with no gene match: 2. The V gene's germline CDR1 is MDHEN and CDR2 SYDVKM. The length of the CDR3 is 12 residues. The CDR3 DNA is TGTGCCAGTAGGGGGCCCAATCAGCCCCAGCATTTT. It yields the protein CASRGPNQPQHF.

The rearrangement joins TRBV4-2 to TRBJ2-3, with 11 bases fitting TRBD2. The junction had 2 bases not matched to a gene; V was cut back by 2 bases and J by 1 base. The CDR3 has 16 amino acids. Per germline, CDR1 LGHNA and CDR2 YNFKEQ. For the CDR3, the DNA is TGTGCCAGCAGCCAAAAGGGACTAGCGGGCACAGATACGCAGTATTTT. Its protein is CASSQKGLAGTDTQYF.

The chain combines TRBV5-1 with TRBJ2-1; no reliable D call. The CDR3 is 15 amino acids. Trimming left V 0 bases short and J 0 bases short, with 7 bases between. Germline lookup yields CDR1 SGHRS and CDR2 YFSETQ. The CDR3 spells CASSLGTVSYNEQFF. CDR3 DNA: TGCGCCAGCAGCTTGGGGACCGTCTCCTACAATGAGCAGTTCTTC.

This clonotype was observed a few times. V is TRBV12-3 or TRBV12-4 and J is TRBJ2-1; 9 nucleotides agree with TRBD1. This CDR3 comprises 13 residues. V lost 3 bases to trimming and J lost 12 bases; unmatched junction nucleotides: 6. CDR3 protein: CASSLGQGRGQFF. The CDR3 DNA reads as TGTGCCAGCAGTTTGGGACAGGGAAGAGGGCAGTTCTTC.

V usage is TRBV4-1 and J usage is TRBJ2-5, with TRBD2 as a possible D gene (6 bases). This CDR3 is 16 amino acids long. Germline V gene data show CDR1 as MGHRA and CDR2 as YSYEKL. Trimming stripped 4 bases from V and 1 base from J, with 16 bases between. The CDR3 protein is CASSLTIPGLQETQYF. The DNA for the CDR3 is TGCGCCAGCAGCCTTACAATCCCGGGACTCCAAGAGACCCAGTACTTC.

This clonotype was seen repeatedly, ten times or more. The gene calls are TRBV12-3 or TRBV12-4 and TRBJ2-1; tentatively, D is TRBD2 (6 bases). The CDR3 runs 17 residues. V was clipped by 3 bases and J by 1 base, with 16 bases between them. The CDR3 region is CASSFSPGRGSYNEQFF. CDR3 nucleotide sequence: TGTGCCAGCAGTTTCTCCCCTGGGCGGGGATCCTACAATGAGCAGTTCTTC.

This clonotype was recorded a few times. This chain's CDR3 is CAIRGENEQYF. Written as DNA, the CDR3 is TGTGCCATCAGGGGGGAGAACGAGCAGTACTTC. This chain connects TRBV10-3 to TRBJ2-7; D may match TRBD1 or TRBD2 (5 bases each). The CDR3 runs 11 residues. Germline-derived CDR1 and CDR2 are ENHRY and SYGVKD. V was clipped by 6 bases and J by 5 bases, with 8 bases between them.

In its sample, this clonotype was seen a few times. This rearrangement joins TRBV29-1 to TRBJ1-2, with D tentatively TRBD1 (6 bases). The length of the CDR3 is 14 residues. The ends were cut back, 7 bases at V and 0 bases at J, with 15 bases in the middle. Germline values: CDR1 SQVTM, CDR2 ANQGSEA. CDR3 region: CSAASRGANYGYTF. The CDR3 bases are TGCAGCGCCGCCTCCAGGGGTGCTAACTATGGCTACACCTTC.

This clonotype was seen repeatedly, ten times or more. This chain links TRBV29-1 with TRBJ2-1; D not resolved. Germline values: CDR1 SQVTM, CDR2 ANQGSEA. Trimming shortened V by 4 bases and J by 7 bases, and 8 bases separated the two germline ends. The CDR3 has 11 amino acids. The CDR3 DNA reads TGCAGCGTTGGGCGTATTAATGAGCAGTTCTTC. Protein sequence: CSVGRINEQFF.

This clonotype was counted between two and nine times. This sequence joins TRBV5-1 and TRBJ1-1; D is uncertain. The germline V gene encodes CDR1 SGHRS and CDR2 YFSETQ. There are 13 residues in the CDR3. V lost 1 base to trimming and J lost 3 bases, with 7 bases between them. In DNA, the CDR3 is TGCGCCAGCAGCTTGCAGGACGACACTGAAGCTTTCTTT. Amino acids: CASSLQDDTEAFF.

The table lists this clonotype with many counts. The V call is TRBV7-9, the J call TRBJ1-6; D is ambiguous. This CDR3 comprises 16 residues. V dropped 4 bases and J dropped 7 bases, with 17 bases sitting between them. Germline V lookup: CDR1 SEHNR, CDR2 FQNEAQ (reference sequence). As DNA, the CDR3 is TGTGCCAGCAGCTCAGACTCCCGGGCCGTAAATTCACCCCTCCACTTT. Protein sequence: CASSSDSRAVNSPLHF. The full variable domain, rest sourced from reference TRBV7-9 and TRBJ1-6, is DTGVSQNPRHKITKRGQNVTFRCDPISEHNRLYWYRQTLGQGPEFLTYFQNEAQLEKSRLLSDRFSAERPKGSFSTLEIQRTEQGDSAMYLCASSSDSRAVNSPLHFGNGTRLTVT.

This chain connects TRBV29-1 to TRBJ2-1; D ambiguous. This CDR3 is 11 amino acids long. The germline gives CDR1 SQVTM, CDR2 ANQGSEA. Trimming cost V 7 bases and J 4 bases, with 8 bases left between them. The CDR3 coding sequence is TGCAGCGGCACAGAATACAATGAGCAGTTCTTC. Its protein is CSGTEYNEQFF.

This clonotype showed up just a few times. The gene calls are TRBV9 and TRBJ2-4; TRBD1 is a possible D gene (5 bases). V lost 3 bases to trimming and J lost 1 base, with 8 bases between them. Germline V gives CDR1 SGDLS, CDR2 YYNGEE. The CDR3 sequence is 14 residues long. This CDR3 is CASSASGAKNIQYF. DNA for the CDR3: TGTGCCAGCAGCGCATCAGGGGCCAAAAACATTCAGTACTTC.

CDR3 bases: TGCAGTGCTACTGAGGGGGGACTTTCCTACGAGCAGTACTTC. Residues: CSATEGGLSYEQYF. V and J are TRBV20-1 and TRBJ2-7; D might be TRBD1 or TRBD2, each matching 6 bases. V was shortened by 4 bases and J by 1 base, with 14 bases between the two germline ends. The germline gives CDR1 DFQATT, CDR2 SNEGSKA (reference sequence). The CDR3 contains 14 residues.